The clone carrying this T cell receptor beta chain is a singleton in its sample. Antigen specificity is unknown. This sample is part of a study of blood T cells in healthy people across ages. About the study: Template-switching capture recovered about one barcoded beta molecule per two T cells.

Trimming cost V 1 base and J 6 bases, with 10 bases left between them. This CDR3 comprises 13 residues. CDR1 is MNHEY and CDR2 is SMNVEV in the germline V gene (reference sequence). Findings and caveats of the study: Per million T cells, the diversity of TCR beta decreased roughly linearly as age advanced.

A second PCR, run for roughly 7 to 12 cycles, used a sample-barcoded 5' primer plus a J-beta primer mix. One entry per CDR3 protein, called by TCRdb with MiXCR from the 5' RACE reads. The sample records over 1,500,000 distinct CDR3 sequences, about 49% being singletons. Each donor supplied ten milliliters of peripheral blood. The rearrangement joins TRBV27 to TRBJ2-7, with D perhaps TRBD1 or TRBD2 (5 bases each). This TCR derives from a woman aged 40 to 50 in good health. Specimen: blood. The CDR3 DNA reads as TGTGCCAGCAGTTTATGGGCAGGGAGCGAGCAGTACTTC. Protein: CASSLWAGSEQYF.